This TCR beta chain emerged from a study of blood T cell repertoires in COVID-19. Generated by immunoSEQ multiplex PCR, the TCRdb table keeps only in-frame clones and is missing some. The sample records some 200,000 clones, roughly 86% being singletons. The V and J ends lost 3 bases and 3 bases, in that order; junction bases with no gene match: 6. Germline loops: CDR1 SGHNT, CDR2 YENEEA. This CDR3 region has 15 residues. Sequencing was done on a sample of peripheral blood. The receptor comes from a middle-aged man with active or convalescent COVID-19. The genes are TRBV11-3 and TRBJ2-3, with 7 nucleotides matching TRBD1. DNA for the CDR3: TGTGCCAGCAGCTTGATGCCAGGGGGAACAGATACGCAGTATTTT. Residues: CASSLMPGGTDTQYF. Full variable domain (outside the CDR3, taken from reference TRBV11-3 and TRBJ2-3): EAGVVQSPRYKIIEKKQPVAFWCNPISGHNTLYWYLQNLGQGPELLIRYENEEAVDDSQLPKDRFSAERLKGVDSTLKIQPAELGDSAVYLCASSLMPGGTDTQYFGPGTRLTVL.